What follows is one T cell receptor beta chain and its context. Assay used: immunoSEQ multiplex PCR; TCRdb lists only in-frame clones, some missing. The sample holds a few hundred thousand clones, 70% to 90% seen once. The data are from a study of blood T cell repertoires in COVID-19. Overall study context: PBMCs, B-cell-depleted T cells, or T cells were the source of the cDNA or gDNA that made up the material.

CDR3 length equals 19 residues. Germline V lookup: CDR1 LGHDT, CDR2 YNNKEL (reference sequence). V was clipped by 0 bases and J by 0 bases; unmatched bases: 11. Participants came from 24 US areas, aged about 18 to 89 years. Clinical history as reported by participants underpinned cohort assignment. The chain couples TRBV3-1 (or the pseudogene TRBV3-2) to TRBJ2-3; TRBD2 agrees at 8 bases. The sample taken for sequencing was PBMCs or T cells enriched from blood (not recorded which). This TCR came from a man under 40 who had recovered from COVID-19. CDR3 amino acids: CASSQDGQRGGRSTDTQYF. DNA of the CDR3: TGTGCCAGCAGCCAAGATGGACAACGGGGGGGGCGGAGCACAGATACGCAGTATTTT.